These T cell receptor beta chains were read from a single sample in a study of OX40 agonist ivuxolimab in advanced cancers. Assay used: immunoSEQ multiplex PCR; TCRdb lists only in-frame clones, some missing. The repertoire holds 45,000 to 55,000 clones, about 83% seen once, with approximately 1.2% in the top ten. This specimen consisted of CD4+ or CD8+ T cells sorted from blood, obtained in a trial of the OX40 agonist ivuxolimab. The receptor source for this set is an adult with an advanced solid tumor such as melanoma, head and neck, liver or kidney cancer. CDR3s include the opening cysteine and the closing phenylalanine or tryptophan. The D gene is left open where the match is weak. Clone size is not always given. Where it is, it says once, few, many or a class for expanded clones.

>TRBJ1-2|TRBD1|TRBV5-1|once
TGCGCCAGCAGTCCCACCCGGGACAGGGGCATCTATGGCTACACCTTC
CASSPTRDRGIYGYTF
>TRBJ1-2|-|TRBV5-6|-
TGTGCCAGCAGCTTGGGGCCGGCGGACTATGGCTACACCTTC
CASSLGPADYGYTF
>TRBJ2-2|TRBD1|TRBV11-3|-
TGTGCCAGCAGCTACTCAGGGGGCGCGGGATATGGGGAGCTGTTTTTT
CASSYSGGAGYGELFF
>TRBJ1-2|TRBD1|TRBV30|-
TGTGCCTGGAGTAGGGACAGGGCCACTAACTATGGCTACACCTTC
CAWSRDRATNYGYTF
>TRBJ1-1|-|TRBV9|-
TGTGCCAGCAGCGTGGCAGGGTTCACTGAAGCTTTCTTT
CASSVAGFTEAFF
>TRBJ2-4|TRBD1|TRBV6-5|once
TGTGCCAGCAGTTACTCAGGGACAGGGGGCGGGATTCAGTACTTC
CASSYSGTGGGIQYF
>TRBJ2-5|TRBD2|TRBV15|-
TGTGCCACCAGCAGGAGACTAGCGGGGCAAGAGACCCAGTACTTC
CATSRRLAGQETQYF
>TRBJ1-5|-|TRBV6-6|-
TGTGCCAGCTCCCCGACGTGGGCGAGCAATCAGCCCCAGCATTTT
CASSPTWASNQPQHF
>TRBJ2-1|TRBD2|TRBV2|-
TGTGCCAGCAGTGAAGGGCTAGCGGGGGGCAATGAGCAGTTCTTC
CASSEGLAGGNEQFF
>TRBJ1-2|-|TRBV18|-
TGTGCCAGCTCACCGGGCCAGGGGTCGGATGGCTACACCTTC
CASSPGQGSDGYTF
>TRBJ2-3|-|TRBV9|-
TGTGCCAGCAGCCCGACCTCGACAGGTACAAGCACAGATACGCAGTATTTT
CASSPTSTGTSTDTQYF
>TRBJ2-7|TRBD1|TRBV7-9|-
TGTGCCAGCAGCTTAATGACAGGGAACGAGCAGTACTTC
CASSLMTGNEQYF
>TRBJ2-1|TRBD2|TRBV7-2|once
TGTGCCAGCACCAAACCGGGACTAGCCCGGGAGCAGTTCTTC
CASTKPGLAREQFF
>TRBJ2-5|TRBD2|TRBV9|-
TGTGCCAGCAGCGTGGGAGCGGGGGGGTCGGAGACCCAGTACTTC
CASSVGAGGSETQYF
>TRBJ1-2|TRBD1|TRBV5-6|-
TGTGCCAGCAGCTTGAGGGACAGATACTATGGCTACACCTTC
CASSLRDRYYGYTF
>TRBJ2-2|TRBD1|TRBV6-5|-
TGTGCCAGACAGGGGGAAACCGGGGAGCTGTTTTTT
CARQGETGELFF
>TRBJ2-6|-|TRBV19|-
TGTGCCAGTAGTATAAACGCCCGAGGCTCTGGGGCCAACGTCCTGACTTTC
CASSINARGSGANVLTF
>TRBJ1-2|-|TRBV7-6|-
TGTGCCAGCAGCTTAGTTCCGGGGGCAGAGGATGGCTACACCTTC
CASSLVPGAEDGYTF
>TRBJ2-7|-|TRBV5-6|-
TGTGCCAGCAGCAGGGGGGACTTCCCTCCCTACGAGCAGTACTTC
CASSRGDFPPYEQYF
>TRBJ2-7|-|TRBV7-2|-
TGTGCCAGCAGCTTAACGCTCGAGCAGTACTTC
CASSLTLEQYF
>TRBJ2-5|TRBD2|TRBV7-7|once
TGTGCTAGCAGCTTAGGCGGACTAGCGGGGGCTAACCAAGAGACCCAGTACTTC
CASSLGGLAGANQETQYF
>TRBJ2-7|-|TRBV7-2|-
TGTGCCAGCAGCTTAGAGCCCTACAGCTCCTACGAGCAGTACTTC
CASSLEPYSSYEQYF
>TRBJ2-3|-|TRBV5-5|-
TGTGCCAGCAGCTTTGACGGAACTAGCACAGATACGCAGTATTTT
CASSFDGTSTDTQYF
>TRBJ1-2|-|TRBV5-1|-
TGCGCCAGCAGCGAGGGGGAAGGGTATGGCTACACCTTC
CASSEGEGYGYTF
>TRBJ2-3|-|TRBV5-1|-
TGCGCCAGCAGCTCAGGGGATACGCAGTATTTT
CASSSGDTQYF
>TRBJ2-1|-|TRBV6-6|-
TGTGCCAGCAGTTACTCGTCTGTGGGGGCCCTGGGTGAGCAGTTCTTC
CASSYSSVGALGEQFF
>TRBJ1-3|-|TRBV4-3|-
TGCGCCAGCAGCCAAGAGACGACAGTGTTGAGGAACACCATATATTTT
CASSQETTVLRNTIYF
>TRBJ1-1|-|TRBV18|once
TGTGCCAGCTCACCACTGGGGTTCCGGAACACTGAAGCTTTCTTT
CASSPLGFRNTEAFF
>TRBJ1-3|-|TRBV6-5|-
TGTGCCAGCAGCCCACCGGGCCGGTCTGGAAACACCATATATTTT
CASSPPGRSGNTIYF
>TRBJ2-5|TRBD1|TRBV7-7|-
TGTGCTAGCAGCTTAGACAGGGAAGAGACCCAGTACTTC
CASSLDREETQYF
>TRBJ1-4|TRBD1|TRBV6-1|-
TGTGCCAGCAGCCTCGGACAGGGGAGCGAAAAACTGTTTTTT
CASSLGQGSEKLFF
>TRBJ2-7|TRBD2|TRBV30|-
TGTGCCTCGAGCGGGGGGGCCACCTACGAGCAGTACTTC
CASSGGATYEQYF
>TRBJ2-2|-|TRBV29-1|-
TGCAGCGTTGAAGGGTGGCCTGCGAACACCGGGGAGCTGTTTTTT
CSVEGWPANTGELFF
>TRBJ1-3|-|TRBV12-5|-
TGTGCTAGTGCCAAATCGGGGGGTGGTGGAAACACCATATATTTT
CASAKSGGGGNTIYF
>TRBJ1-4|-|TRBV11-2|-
TGTGCCAGCAACAAAGAGGGAGGGTTTAATGAAAAACTGTTTTTT
CASNKEGGFNEKLFF
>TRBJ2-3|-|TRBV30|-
TGTGCCTGGAGTTCAGGCCGCACAGATACGCAGTATTTT
CAWSSGRTDTQYF
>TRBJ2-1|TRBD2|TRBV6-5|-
TGTGCCAGCAGCCGTAGCGGGGGGCCTTGGGATGGGCAGTTCTTC
CASSRSGGPWDGQFF
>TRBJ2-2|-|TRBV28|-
TGTGCCAGCAGTTTCGGGGCCACCGGGGAGCTGTTTTTT
CASSFGATGELFF
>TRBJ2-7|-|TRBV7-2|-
TGTGCCAGCAGCCCTCTTTCTCAGGGAAGCTCCTACGAGCAGTACTTC
CASSPLSQGSSYEQYF
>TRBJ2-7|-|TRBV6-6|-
TGTGCCAGCAGTTACGGGAACTCCTACGAGCAGTACTTC
CASSYGNSYEQYF
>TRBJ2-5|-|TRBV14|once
TGTGCCAGCAGCCAAGTAGCGGTCACGGTGACCCAGTACTTC
CASSQVAVTVTQYF
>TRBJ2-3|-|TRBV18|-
TGTGCCAGCTCACCAGAGGTAGGCCCAGATACGCAGTATTTT
CASSPEVGPDTQYF
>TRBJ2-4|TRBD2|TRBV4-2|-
TGTGCCAGCAGCCAAGCCCCTCCTCTAGCGGGGGGGCCCAAAAACATTCAGTACTTC
CASSQAPPLAGGPKNIQYF
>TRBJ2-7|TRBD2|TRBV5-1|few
TGCGCCAGCGGGCGAGGGAGCGGGGGGACCTACGAGCAGTACTTC
CASGRGSGGTYEQYF
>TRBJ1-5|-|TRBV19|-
TGTGCCACCTCCGGGGGGCAGTTTAGCAATCAGCCCCAGCATTTT
CATSGGQFSNQPQHF
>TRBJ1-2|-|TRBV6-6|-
TGTGCCAGCAGTTACAGGGGGAGGGATGGCTACACCTTC
CASSYRGRDGYTF
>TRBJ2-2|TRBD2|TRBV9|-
TGTGCCAGCAGCGTAGCTAGCGGGCTGAACACCGGGGAGCTGTTTTTT
CASSVASGLNTGELFF
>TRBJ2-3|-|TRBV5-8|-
TGTGCCTCCAGGGGGGGCGTCTCAGATACGCAGTATTTT
CASRGGVSDTQYF
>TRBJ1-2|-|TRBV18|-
TGTGCCAGCTCACCAAATAAAGGACAGACGGAACTACATGGCTACACCTTC
CASSPNKGQTELHGYTF
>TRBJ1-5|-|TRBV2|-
TGTGCCAGCAGTGAAATGGGGTCATGGCAGCCCCAGCATTTT
CASSEMGSWQPQHF
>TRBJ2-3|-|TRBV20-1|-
TGCAGTGCTAGATCGGGAGATACGCAGTATTTT
CSARSGDTQYF
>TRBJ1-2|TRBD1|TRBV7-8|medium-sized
TGTGCCAGCAGCATCGGACAGGGTGACTATGGCTACACCTTC
CASSIGQGDYGYTF
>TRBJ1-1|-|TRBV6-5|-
TGTGCCAGCAGTTCCCCCGTCGGGGCTTTCTTT
CASSSPVGAFF
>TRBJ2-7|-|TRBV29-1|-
TGCAGCGTTTTGCGGGGAGGCGACGAGCAGTACTTC
CSVLRGGDEQYF
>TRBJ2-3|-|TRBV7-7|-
TGTGCTAGCAGCTCCTCCAACGGGCTGGATACGCAGTATTTT
CASSSSNGLDTQYF
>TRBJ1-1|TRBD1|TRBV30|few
TGTGCCTGGAGACAGGGGGCGGACACTGAAGCTTTCTTT
CAWRQGADTEAFF
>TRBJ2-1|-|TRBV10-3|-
TGTGCCATCAGCTCCGGACCTAGCTCCTACAATGAGCAGTTCTTC
CAISSGPSSYNEQFF
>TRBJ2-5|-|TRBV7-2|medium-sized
TGTGCCAGCAGCCTACAGCCCTCCGGGGAGACCCAGTACTTC
CASSLQPSGETQYF
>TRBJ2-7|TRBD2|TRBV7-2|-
TGTGCCAGCAGCTTAGCTAGCGGGAACTACGAGCAGTACTTC
CASSLASGNYEQYF